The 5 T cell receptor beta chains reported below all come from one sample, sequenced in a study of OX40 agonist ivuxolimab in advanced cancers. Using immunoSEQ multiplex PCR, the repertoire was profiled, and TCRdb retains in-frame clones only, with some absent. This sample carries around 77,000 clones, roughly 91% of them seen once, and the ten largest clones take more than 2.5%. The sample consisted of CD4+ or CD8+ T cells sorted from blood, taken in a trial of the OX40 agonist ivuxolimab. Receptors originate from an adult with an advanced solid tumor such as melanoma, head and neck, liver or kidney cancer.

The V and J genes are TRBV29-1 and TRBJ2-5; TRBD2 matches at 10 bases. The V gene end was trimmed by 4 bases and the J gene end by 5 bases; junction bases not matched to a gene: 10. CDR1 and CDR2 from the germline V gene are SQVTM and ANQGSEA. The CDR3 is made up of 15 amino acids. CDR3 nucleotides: TGCAGCGTTGGTTGGTCTAGCGGGAGCGCGGAGACCCAGTACTTC. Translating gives CSVGWSSGSAETQYF.

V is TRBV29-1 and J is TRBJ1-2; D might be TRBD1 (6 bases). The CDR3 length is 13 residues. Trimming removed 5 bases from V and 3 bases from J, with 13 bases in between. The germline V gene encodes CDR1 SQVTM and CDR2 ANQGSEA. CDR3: CSVSARGDYGYTF. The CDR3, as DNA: TGCAGCGTTAGTGCCAGGGGTGACTATGGCTACACCTTC. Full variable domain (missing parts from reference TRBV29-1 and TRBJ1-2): SAVISQKPSRDICQRGTSLTIQCQVDSQVTMMFWYRQQPGQSLTLIATANQGSEATYESGFVIDKFPISRPNLTFSTLTVSNMSPEDSSIYLCSVSARGDYGYTFGSGTRLTVV.

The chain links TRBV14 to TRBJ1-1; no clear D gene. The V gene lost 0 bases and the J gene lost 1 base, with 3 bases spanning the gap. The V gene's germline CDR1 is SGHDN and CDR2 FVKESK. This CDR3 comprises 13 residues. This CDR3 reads CASSQDTNTEAFF. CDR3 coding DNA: TGTGCCAGCAGCCAAGATACGAACACTGAAGCTTTCTTT.

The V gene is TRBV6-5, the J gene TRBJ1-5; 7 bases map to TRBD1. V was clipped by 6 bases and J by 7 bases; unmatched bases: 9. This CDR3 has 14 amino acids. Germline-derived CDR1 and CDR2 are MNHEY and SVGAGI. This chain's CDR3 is CASRNRGAGQPQHF. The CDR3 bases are TGTGCCAGCAGAAACAGGGGCGCGGGGCAGCCCCAGCATTTT.

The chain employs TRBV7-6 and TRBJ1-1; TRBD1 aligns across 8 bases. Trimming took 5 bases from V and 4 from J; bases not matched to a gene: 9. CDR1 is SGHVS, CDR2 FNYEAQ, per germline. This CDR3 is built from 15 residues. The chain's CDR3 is CASSLDGQGSTEAFF. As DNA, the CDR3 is TGTGCCAGCAGCCTCGATGGACAGGGCAGCACTGAAGCTTTCTTT.